This T cell receptor (beta chain) appears in the sequencing data of a study of T cell responses to AZD1222 COVID-19 vaccine. In the study overall: Second-dose timings of about 4 or about 12 weeks were pooled. General study points: Donor demographics were predominantly white British with a female majority; clonal diversity may be underestimated. CD4 TCRs associated with vaccination spanned spike, dominating at 160-218 and 743-854. Variant regions that are unmutated are reportedly the target of nearly half of spike-specific TCRs.

Some clones are missing from TCRdb's copy, which holds only in-frame ones; the method was immunoSEQ multiplex PCR. The repertoire holds about 120,000 clones, with approximately 90% as singletons. About this clone itself: Its target is not known.

Per germline, CDR1 SGHTA and CDR2 FQGTGA. CDR3 length equals 17 residues. Trimming cost V 5 bases and J 2 bases, with 18 bases left between them. The receptor was derived from an adult in good health. The rearrangement uses TRBV7-3 and TRBJ2-2; perhaps D is TRBD1 or TRBD2 (5 bases each). The sample consisted of peripheral blood, taken on day 0 of AZD1222 vaccination. The DNA of the CDR3 is TGTGCCAGCAGCCTTAGGCCCGGGACCCATAACACCGGGGAGCTGTTTTTT. It codes for CASSLRPGTHNTGELFF. Full variable domain (remainder filled in from reference TRBV7-3 and TRBJ2-2): GAGVSQTPSNKVTEKGKYVELRCDPISGHTALYWYRQSLGQGPEFLIYFQGTGAADDSGLPNDRFFAVRPEGSVSTLKIQRTERGDSAVYLCASSLRPGTHNTGELFFGEGSRLTVL.